Here is one T cell receptor (beta chain) with its context. The antigen remains unidentified. The assay was immunoSEQ multiplex PCR, and TCRdb's table has in-frame clones only and misses some. The sample gives 89,000 or so clones, 75% to 90% of which show up once; roughly 15% is in the top ten. With 0 bases removed from V and 13 bases from J, the gap between germline ends came to 20 bases. Germline V gene lookup returns CDR1 SGDLS and CDR2 YYNGEE. The CDR3 consists of 15 residues. These data come from a study of T cell responses to AZD1222 COVID-19 vaccine. Study-level findings and limits: Baseline seropositives among AZD1222 recipients totaled only six. White British donors predominated, females outnumbered males, and clonal diversity was possibly underestimated. Following two doses of AZD1222, Spike-specific TCR breadth and depth rose.

The chain has TRBV9 and TRBJ1-3; tentative D call: TRBD1 (5 bases). This specimen was peripheral blood, taken on day 0 of AZD1222 vaccination. This TCR derives from an adult in good health. CDR3 coding DNA: TGTGCCAGCAGCGTAGCATCAGGGTTTGATGATGGGATATATTTT. Protein: CASSVASGFDDGIYF.